Presented here are 19 T cell receptor beta chains from one specimen sequenced in a study of blood T cell repertoires in COVID-19 (dated by TCRdb to 2019 to 2021). The library was made by the immunoSEQ multiplex PCR assay. Held by TCRdb, this immuneACCESS table contains in-frame sequences only and omits some clones. Under half of the omission traces to an unresolved V gene where checked; the cause of the rest is unknown. The sample has under 300,000 clones on record, approximately 86% of them singletons. The leading ten clones occupy about 3.3% of the sample. The sequencing input was PBMCs or T cells enriched from blood (not recorded which). The receptors derive from a woman in her thirties or forties with acute COVID-19.

The J gene is TRBJ1-1, the V gene TRBV6-5; 8 nucleotides agree with TRBD1. Trimming at V came to 5 bases and at J to 3 bases, leaving 5 bases not matched to a gene. This CDR3 is 14 amino acids long. Germline V gene data show CDR1 as MNHEY and CDR2 as SVGAGI. CDR3 DNA sequence: TGTGCCAGCAGTCGGACAGGGATGGACACTGAAGCTTTCTTT. Its translation: CASSRTGMDTEAFF.

CDR3 residues: CASSIGPVLGGYTF. As DNA, the CDR3 is TGTGCCAGTAGTATAGGACCGGTTCTAGGTGGCTACACCTTC. This chain connects TRBV19 to TRBJ1-2; D ambiguous. CDR1 is LNHDA, CDR2 SQIVND, per germline (reference sequence). The CDR3 runs 14 residues. Trimming shortened V by 1 base and J by 7 bases, and 13 bases separated the two germline ends.

V gene TRBV7-8 combines with J gene TRBJ1-2; TRBD1 agrees at 12 bases. The germline V gene encodes CDR1 SGHVS and CDR2 FQNEAQ. V shed 4 bases, J shed 8 bases, and the junction held 8 bases outside the gene matches. The CDR3 contains 15 residues. In DNA, the CDR3 is TGTGCCAGCAGCTCCCCGGGGACAGGGGGCAGAGGCTACACCTTC. It translates to CASSSPGTGGRGYTF.

This clone was counted a single time. The V call is TRBV5-1, the J call TRBJ2-3; possible D gene TRBD1, 6 bases. With 2 bases removed from V and 3 bases from J, the gap between germline ends came to 13 bases. Germline values: CDR1 SGHRS, CDR2 YFSETQ. This CDR3 is 15 amino acids long. This chain's CDR3 is CASSFNSGQTDTQYF. The CDR3 DNA is TGCGCCAGCAGCTTTAACAGCGGACAGACAGATACGCAGTATTTT.

The chain has TRBV19 and TRBJ2-2, with D unclear. This CDR3 region has 13 residues. V lost 4 bases and J 2 bases, leaving 5 bases between the germline ends. Germline-derived CDR1 and CDR2 are LNHDA and SQIVND (reference sequence). The CDR3 region is CASSNSNTGELFF. The CDR3 DNA sequence: TGTGCCAGTAGTAACAGTAACACCGGGGAGCTGTTTTTT.

The gene calls are TRBV24-1 and TRBJ2-7; 7 nucleotides line up with TRBD1. The CDR3 length is 13 residues. V lost 4 bases, J lost 3 bases, and 2 bases stayed unmatched. The germline V gene has CDR1 KGHDR and CDR2 SFDVKD. Here the CDR3 DNA reads TGTGCCACCAGTGAAGGGACAGACTACGAGCAGTACTTC. Residues: CATSEGTDYEQYF.

The chain employs TRBV6-5 and TRBJ2-1; the match to TRBD2 covers 7 bases. V trimming: 2 bases; J trimming: 13 bases; junction bases outside the gene matches: 14. The germline CDR1 and CDR2 sequences are MNHEY and SVGAGI. The CDR3 contains 15 residues. CDR3 coding DNA: TGTGCCAGCAGTTACAACGGATTTACCACTAGCGAACAGTTCTTC. It specifies CASSYNGFTTSEQFF.

This chain uses TRBV7-9 with TRBJ1-2; D ambiguous. This CDR3 spans 14 amino acids. The V and J ends lost 1 base and 7 bases respectively, with 13 bases between them. CDR1 SEHNR and CDR2 FQNEAQ come from the germline V gene (reference sequence). In nucleotides, the CDR3 is TGTGCCAGCAGCTTAGACGCGGCAGTGGGTGGCTACACCTTC. It specifies CASSLDAAVGGYTF.

This clone was counted a single time. The V and J genes are TRBV2 and TRBJ2-3; 12 bases line up with TRBD2. The CDR3 runs 16 residues. J was trimmed by 2 bases and V by 4 bases; bases with no gene match: 4. Germline V gives CDR1 SNHLY, CDR2 FYNNEI. DNA of the CDR3: TGTGCCAGCAGTGGGGGACTAGCGGGTGTCACAGATACGCAGTATTTT. Translation: CASSGGLAGVTDTQYF. The whole variable domain, filled in from reference TRBV2 and TRBJ2-3, reads EPEVTQTPSHQVTQMGQEVILRCVPISNHLYFYWYRQILGQKVEFLVSFYNNEISEKSEIFDDQFSVERPDGSNFTLKIRSTKLEDSAMYFCASSGGLAGVTDTQYFGPGTRLTVL.

The J gene is TRBJ2-1, the V gene TRBV28, with 7 bases identical to TRBD2. The CDR3 sequence is 16 residues long. V dropped 1 base and J dropped 4; count of bases not matched to a gene: 7. The germline CDR1 and CDR2 sequences are MDHEN and SYDVKM. The CDR3 is CASSLSSAGTYNEQFF. CDR3 in DNA: TGTGCCAGCAGTTTATCTTCAGCGGGAACGTACAATGAGCAGTTCTTC. The variable domain in full, completed from reference TRBV28 and TRBJ2-1, reads DVKVTQSSRYLVKRTGEKVFLECVQDMDHENMFWYRQDPGLGLRLIYFSYDVKMKEKGDIPEGYSVSREKKERFSLILESASTNQTSMYLCASSLSSAGTYNEQFFGPGTRLTVL.

V gene TRBV7-3 combines with J gene TRBJ2-1, with TRBD2 identical over 7 bases. J lost 4 bases, V lost 5 bases, and 8 bases had no gene match. Germline V CDR1 and CDR2: SGHTA, FQGTGA. This CDR3 has 15 amino acids. The CDR3 sequence: CASSTAGGSYNEQFF. The DNA for the CDR3 is TGTGCCAGCAGCACCGCTGGCGGGAGTTACAATGAGCAGTTCTTC.

This clone showed up just a few times. Other DNA sequences within the sample encode an identical CDR3. The chain carries TRBV12-3 or TRBV12-4 and TRBJ2-1; D unresolved. Trimming shortened V by 1 base and J by 8 bases, and 3 bases separated the two germline ends. The CDR3 is 11 residues long. The chain's CDR3 is CASSLVDEQFF. Written as DNA, the CDR3 is TGTGCCAGCAGTTTAGTCGATGAGCAGTTCTTC.

The chain employs TRBV7-9 and TRBJ1-5; D possibly corresponds to TRBD1 (5 bases). Germline CDR1 and CDR2: SEHNR and FQNEAQ (reference sequence). The CDR3 length is 13 residues. V lost 10 bases to trimming and J lost 4 bases, with 14 bases between them. This CDR3 reads CATAGGMNQPQHF. The DNA of the CDR3 is TGTGCCACAGCGGGGGGGATGAATCAGCCCCAGCATTTT.

The chain links TRBV6-5 to TRBJ2-4; 8 bases align to TRBD1. Looked up from germline, CDR1 is MNHEY and CDR2 is SVGAGI. The CDR3 has 14 residues. The junction had 8 bases not matched to a gene; V was cut back by 11 bases and J by 2 bases. This chain's CDR3 is CAGQGSLSKNIQYF. The CDR3 DNA reads as TGTGCCGGACAGGGAAGTTTGTCCAAAAACATTCAGTACTTC.

This CDR3 is CASSLEGGLNSYNEQFF. DNA of the CDR3: TGCGCCAGCAGCCTGGAAGGGGGTCTCAACTCCTACAATGAGCAGTTCTTC. V usage is TRBV5-1 and J usage is TRBJ2-1, with D perhaps TRBD1 (6 bases). Trimming cost V 4 bases and J 0 bases, with 17 bases left between them. Germline loops: CDR1 SGHRS, CDR2 YFSETQ. The CDR3 is 17 amino acids.

The table lists this clone with a few counts. This chain uses TRBV27 with TRBJ1-5; 9 nucleotides agree with TRBD1. CDR3 length: 16 residues. Germline assignment: CDR1 MNHEY and CDR2 SMNVEV (reference sequence). Trimming took 3 bases from V and 3 from J; bases not matched to a gene: 6. Here the CDR3 DNA reads TGTGCCAGCAGTTTCTCGGGACAGGGCTTCAATCAGCCCCAGCATTTT. Residues: CASSFSGQGFNQPQHF.

The chain employs TRBV25-1 and TRBJ2-7; D not resolved. V gave up 3 bases and J gave up 3 bases, with 9 bases separating them. The CDR3 consists of 13 residues. Germline V lookup: CDR1 MGHDK, CDR2 SYGVNS. The CDR3 region is CASSEGVDYEQYF. For the CDR3, the DNA is TGTGCCAGCAGTGAGGGCGTGGACTACGAGCAGTACTTC.

The chain recombines TRBV5-4 with TRBJ1-5; possibly TRBD1 for D (5 bases). Trimming removed 0 bases at V and 0 bases at J, with 10 bases between. The CDR3 sequence is 16 residues long. The germline V gene has CDR1 SGHNT and CDR2 YYREEE (reference sequence). As DNA, the CDR3 is TGTGCCAGCAGCTTGGCGGGGGGTCTTAGCAATCAGCCCCAGCATTTT. It encodes CASSLAGGLSNQPQHF.

The gene calls are TRBV27 and TRBJ2-1, with D possibly TRBD1 on 6 matching bases. Trimming shortened V by 9 bases and J by 2 bases, and 14 bases separated the two germline ends. The CDR3 runs to 14 residues. Germline-derived CDR1 and CDR2 are MNHEY and SMNVEV (reference sequence). CDR3 loop: CASRTGTPYNEQFF. CDR3 nucleotide sequence: TGTGCCAGTCGAACAGGGACCCCCTACAATGAGCAGTTCTTC.